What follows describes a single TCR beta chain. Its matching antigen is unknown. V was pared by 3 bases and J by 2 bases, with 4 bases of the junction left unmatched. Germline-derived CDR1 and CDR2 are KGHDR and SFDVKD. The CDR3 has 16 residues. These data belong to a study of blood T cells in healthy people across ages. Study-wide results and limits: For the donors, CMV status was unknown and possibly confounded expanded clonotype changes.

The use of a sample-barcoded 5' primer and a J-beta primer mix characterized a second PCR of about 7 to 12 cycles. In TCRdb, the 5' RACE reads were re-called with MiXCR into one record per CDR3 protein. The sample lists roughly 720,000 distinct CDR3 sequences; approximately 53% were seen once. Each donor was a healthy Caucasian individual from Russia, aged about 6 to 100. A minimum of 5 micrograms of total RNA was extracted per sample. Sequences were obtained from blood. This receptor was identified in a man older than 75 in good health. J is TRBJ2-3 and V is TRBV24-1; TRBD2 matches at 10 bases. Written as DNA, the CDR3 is TGTGCCACCAGTGATCGGACTAGCGGCTTCACAGATACGCAGTATTTT. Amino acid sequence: CATSDRTSGFTDTQYF.